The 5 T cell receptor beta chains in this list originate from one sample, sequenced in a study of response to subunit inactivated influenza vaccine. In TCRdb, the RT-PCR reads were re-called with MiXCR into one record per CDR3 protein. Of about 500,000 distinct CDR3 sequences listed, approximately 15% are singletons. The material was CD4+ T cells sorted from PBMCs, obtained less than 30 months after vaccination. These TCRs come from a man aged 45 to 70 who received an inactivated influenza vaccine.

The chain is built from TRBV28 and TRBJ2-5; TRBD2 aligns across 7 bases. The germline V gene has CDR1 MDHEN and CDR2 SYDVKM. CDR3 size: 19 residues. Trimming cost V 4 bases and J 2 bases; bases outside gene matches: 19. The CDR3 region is CASSSYTLDRAGRQETQYF. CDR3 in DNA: TGTGCCAGCAGTTCATACACACTCGACCGAGCGGGAAGACAAGAGACCCAGTACTTC.

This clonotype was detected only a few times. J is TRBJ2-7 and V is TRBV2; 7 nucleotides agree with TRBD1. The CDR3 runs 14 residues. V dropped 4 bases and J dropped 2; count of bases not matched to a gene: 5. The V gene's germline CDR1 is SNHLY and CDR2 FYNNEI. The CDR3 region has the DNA TGTGCCAGCAGTGGACAGGGTCCTACCTACGAGCAGTACTTC. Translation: CASSGQGPTYEQYF.

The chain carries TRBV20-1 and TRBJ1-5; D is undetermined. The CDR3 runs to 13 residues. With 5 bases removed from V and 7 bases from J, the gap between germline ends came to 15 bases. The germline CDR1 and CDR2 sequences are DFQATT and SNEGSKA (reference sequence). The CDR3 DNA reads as TGCAGTGCTCACCGGGCCCGCGGGCAGCCCCAGCATTTT. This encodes CSAHRARGQPQHF.

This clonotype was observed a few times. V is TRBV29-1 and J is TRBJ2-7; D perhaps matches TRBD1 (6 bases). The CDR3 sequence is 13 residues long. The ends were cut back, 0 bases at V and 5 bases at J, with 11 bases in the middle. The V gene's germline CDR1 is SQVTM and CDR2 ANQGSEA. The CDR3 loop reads CSVEDLDSDEQYF. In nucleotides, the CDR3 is TGCAGCGTTGAAGATCTGGACAGTGACGAGCAGTACTTC.

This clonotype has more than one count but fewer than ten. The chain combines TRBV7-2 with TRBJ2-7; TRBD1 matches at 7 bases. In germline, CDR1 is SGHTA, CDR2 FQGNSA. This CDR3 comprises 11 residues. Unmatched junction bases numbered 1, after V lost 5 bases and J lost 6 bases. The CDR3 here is CASSRGLEQYF. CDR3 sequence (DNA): TGTGCCAGCAGCAGGGGGCTCGAGCAGTACTTC.